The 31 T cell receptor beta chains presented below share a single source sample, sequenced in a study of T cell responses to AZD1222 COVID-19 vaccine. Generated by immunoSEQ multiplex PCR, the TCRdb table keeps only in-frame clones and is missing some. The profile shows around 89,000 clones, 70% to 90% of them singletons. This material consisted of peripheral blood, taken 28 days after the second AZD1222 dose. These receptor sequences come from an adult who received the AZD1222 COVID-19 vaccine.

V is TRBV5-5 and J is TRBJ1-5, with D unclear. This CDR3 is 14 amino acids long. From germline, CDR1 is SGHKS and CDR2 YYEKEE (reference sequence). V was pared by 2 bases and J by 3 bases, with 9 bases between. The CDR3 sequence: CASSLYPDNQPQHF. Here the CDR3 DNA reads TGTGCCAGCAGCTTATATCCGGACAATCAGCCCCAGCATTTT.

The DNA of the CDR3 is TGTGCCAGCTCACCCTTGGCAGATCCTAACTATGGCTACACCTTC. It is translated as CASSPLADPNYGYTF. The chain recombines TRBV18 with TRBJ1-2, with D hard to call. Germline V lookup: CDR1 KGHSH, CDR2 LQKENI. The CDR3 totals 15 residues. V was clipped by 3 bases and J by 0 bases, with 11 bases between them.

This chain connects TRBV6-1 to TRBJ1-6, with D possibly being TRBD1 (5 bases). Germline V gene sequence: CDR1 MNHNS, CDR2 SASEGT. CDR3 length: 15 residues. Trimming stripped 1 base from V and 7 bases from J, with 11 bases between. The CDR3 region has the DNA TGTGCCAGCAGTGAAGAGGGACTTAAAAATTCACCCCTCCACTTT. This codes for CASSEEGLKNSPLHF.

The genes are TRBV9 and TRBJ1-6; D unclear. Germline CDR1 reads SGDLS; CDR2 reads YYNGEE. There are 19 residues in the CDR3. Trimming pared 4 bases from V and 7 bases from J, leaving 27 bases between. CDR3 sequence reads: CASSPRELGILGKNSPLHF. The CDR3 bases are TGTGCCAGCAGCCCTCGGGAATTGGGGATCCTCGGGAAAAATTCACCCCTCCACTTT.

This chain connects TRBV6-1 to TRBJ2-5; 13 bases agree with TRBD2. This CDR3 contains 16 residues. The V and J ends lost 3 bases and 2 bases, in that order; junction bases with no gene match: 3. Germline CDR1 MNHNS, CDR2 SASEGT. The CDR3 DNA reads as TGTGCCAGCAGTGAGACTAGCGGGGGGCTACAAGAGACCCAGTACTTC. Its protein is CASSETSGGLQETQYF.

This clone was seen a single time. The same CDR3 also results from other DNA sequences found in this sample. The CDR3 is CASSVAPQSYGYTF. In DNA, the CDR3 is TGTGCCAGCAGCGTAGCTCCACAGTCCTATGGCTACACCTTC. The chain carries TRBV9 and TRBJ1-2, with D unresolved. Trimming took 0 bases from V and 4 from J, leaving 10 bases between them. The CDR3 consists of 14 residues. The germline CDR1 and CDR2 sequences are SGDLS and YYNGEE.

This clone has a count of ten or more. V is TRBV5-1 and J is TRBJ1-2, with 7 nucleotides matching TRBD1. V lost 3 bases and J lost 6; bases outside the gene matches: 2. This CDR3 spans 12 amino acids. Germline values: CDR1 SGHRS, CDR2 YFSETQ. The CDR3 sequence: CASSSGQDGYTF. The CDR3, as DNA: TGCGCCAGCAGCTCTGGACAGGATGGCTACACCTTC.

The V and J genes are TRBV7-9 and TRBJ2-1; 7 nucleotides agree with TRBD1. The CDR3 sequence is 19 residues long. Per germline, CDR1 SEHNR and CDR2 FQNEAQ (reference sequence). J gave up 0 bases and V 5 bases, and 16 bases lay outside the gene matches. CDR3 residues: CASSPSATGDAGSYNEQFF. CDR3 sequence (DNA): TGTGCCAGCAGCCCATCCGCTACAGGGGATGCGGGCTCCTACAATGAGCAGTTCTTC.

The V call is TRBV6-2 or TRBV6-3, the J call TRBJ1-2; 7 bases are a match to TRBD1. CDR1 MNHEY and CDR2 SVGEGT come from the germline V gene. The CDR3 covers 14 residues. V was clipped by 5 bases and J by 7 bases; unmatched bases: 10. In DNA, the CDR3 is TGTGCCAGCAGTACTTCCAGGGGGTTAGCTGGCTACACCTTC. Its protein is CASSTSRGLAGYTF.

The DNA of the CDR3 is TGTGCCAGCAGCCCCCGTGAGTGGGCGAACACTGAAGCTTTCTTT. Protein sequence: CASSPREWANTEAFF. The J gene is TRBJ1-1, the V gene TRBV9; D ambiguous. The CDR3 is made up of 15 amino acids. CDR1 and CDR2 from the germline V gene are SGDLS and YYNGEE. V lost 4 bases and J lost 1, with 14 bases in between.

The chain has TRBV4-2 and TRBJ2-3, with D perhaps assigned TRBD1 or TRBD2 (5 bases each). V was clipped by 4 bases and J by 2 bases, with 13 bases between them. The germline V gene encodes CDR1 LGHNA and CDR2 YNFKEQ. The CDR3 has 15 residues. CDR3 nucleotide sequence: TGTGCCAGCAGCCGGGACGGAAATCCCACAGATACGCAGTATTTT. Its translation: CASSRDGNPTDTQYF.

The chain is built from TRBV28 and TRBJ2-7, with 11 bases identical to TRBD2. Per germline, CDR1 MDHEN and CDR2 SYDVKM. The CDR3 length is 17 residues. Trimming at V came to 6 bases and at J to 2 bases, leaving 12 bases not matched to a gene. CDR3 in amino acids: CASRNSGGAPVAYEQYF. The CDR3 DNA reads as TGTGCCAGCAGGAATAGCGGGGGGGCCCCCGTGGCCTACGAGCAGTACTTC.

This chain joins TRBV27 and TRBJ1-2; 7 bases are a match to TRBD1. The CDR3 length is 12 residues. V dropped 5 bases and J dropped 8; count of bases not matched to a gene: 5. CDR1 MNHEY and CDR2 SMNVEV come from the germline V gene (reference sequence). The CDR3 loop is CASSLTGVGYTF. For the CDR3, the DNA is TGTGCCAGCAGTCTAACAGGGGTAGGCTACACCTTC.

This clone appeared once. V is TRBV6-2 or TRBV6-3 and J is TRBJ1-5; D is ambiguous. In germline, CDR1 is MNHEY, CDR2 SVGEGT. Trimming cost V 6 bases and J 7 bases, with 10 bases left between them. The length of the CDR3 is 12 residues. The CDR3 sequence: CASSRPGQPQHF. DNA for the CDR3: TGTGCCAGCAGCCGCCCGGGACAGCCCCAGCATTTT.

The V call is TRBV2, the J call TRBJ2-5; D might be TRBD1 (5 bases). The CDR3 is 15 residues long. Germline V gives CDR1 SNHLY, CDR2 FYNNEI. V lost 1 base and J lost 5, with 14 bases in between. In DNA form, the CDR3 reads TGTGCCAGCAGTGAAGGACAATCAGCAGGGGAGACCCAGTACTTC. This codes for CASSEGQSAGETQYF.

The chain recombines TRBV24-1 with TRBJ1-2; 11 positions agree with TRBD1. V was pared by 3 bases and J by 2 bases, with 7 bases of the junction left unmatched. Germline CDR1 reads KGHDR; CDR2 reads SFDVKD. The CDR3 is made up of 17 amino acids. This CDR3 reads CATSDRGTGGRNYGYTF. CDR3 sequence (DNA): TGTGCCACCAGTGATCGCGGGACAGGGGGTCGGAACTATGGCTACACCTTC.

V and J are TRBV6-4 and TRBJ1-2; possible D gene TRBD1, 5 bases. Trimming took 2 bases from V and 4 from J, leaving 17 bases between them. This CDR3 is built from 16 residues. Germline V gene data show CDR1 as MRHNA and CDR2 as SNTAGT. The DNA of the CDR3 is TGTGCCAGCAGTGACGGCCCCTGGGGGGACGTCTATGGCTACACCTTC. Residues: CASSDGPWGDVYGYTF.

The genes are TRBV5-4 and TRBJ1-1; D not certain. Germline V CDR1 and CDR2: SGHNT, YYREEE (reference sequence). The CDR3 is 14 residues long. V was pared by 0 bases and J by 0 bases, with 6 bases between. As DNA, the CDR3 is TGTGCCAGCAGCTTGGTTTCGTTGAACACTGAAGCTTTCTTT. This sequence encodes CASSLVSLNTEAFF.

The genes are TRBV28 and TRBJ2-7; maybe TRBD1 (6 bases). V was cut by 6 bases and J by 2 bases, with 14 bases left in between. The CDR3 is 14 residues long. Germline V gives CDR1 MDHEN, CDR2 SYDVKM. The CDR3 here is CASSSGERAYEQYF. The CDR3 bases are TGTGCCAGCAGCTCAGGGGAGAGGGCCTACGAGCAGTACTTC.

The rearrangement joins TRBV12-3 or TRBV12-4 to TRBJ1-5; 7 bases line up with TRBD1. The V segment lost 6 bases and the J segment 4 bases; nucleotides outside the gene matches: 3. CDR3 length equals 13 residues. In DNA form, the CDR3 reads TGTGCCAGCAGGTCCAGGGGGAATCAGCCCCAGCATTTT. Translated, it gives CASRSRGNQPQHF.

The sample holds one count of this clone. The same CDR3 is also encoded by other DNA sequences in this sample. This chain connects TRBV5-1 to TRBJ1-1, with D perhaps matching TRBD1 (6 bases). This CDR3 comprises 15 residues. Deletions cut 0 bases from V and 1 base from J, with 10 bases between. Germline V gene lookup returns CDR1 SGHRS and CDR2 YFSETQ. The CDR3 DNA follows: TGCGCCAGCAGCTTGGAACCGGGGGCGAACACTGAAGCTTTCTTT. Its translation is CASSLEPGANTEAFF.

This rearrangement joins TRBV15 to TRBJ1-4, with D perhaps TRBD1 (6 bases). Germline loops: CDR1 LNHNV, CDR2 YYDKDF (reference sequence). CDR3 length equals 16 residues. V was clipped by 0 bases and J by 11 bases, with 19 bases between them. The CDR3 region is CATSRDPGTHGEKLFF. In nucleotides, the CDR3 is TGTGCCACCAGCAGAGATCCGGGGACACACGGGGAGAAACTGTTTTTT.

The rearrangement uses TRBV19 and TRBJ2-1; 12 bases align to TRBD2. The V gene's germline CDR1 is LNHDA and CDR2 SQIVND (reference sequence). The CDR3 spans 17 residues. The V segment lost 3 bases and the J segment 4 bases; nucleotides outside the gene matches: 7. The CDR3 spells CASSMLLAGGRYNEQFF. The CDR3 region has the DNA TGTGCCAGTAGTATGTTGCTAGCGGGGGGGCGATACAATGAGCAGTTCTTC.

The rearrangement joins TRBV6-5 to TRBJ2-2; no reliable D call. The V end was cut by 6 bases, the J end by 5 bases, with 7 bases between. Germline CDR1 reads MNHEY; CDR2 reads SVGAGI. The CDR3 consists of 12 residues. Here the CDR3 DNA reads TGTGCCAGCAGGAAGTCGACCGGGGAGCTGTTTTTT. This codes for CASRKSTGELFF.

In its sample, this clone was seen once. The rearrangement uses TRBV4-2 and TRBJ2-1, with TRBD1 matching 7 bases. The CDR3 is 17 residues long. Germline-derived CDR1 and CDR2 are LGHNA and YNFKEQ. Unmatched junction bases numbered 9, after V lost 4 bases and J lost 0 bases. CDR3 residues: CASSPALTGFSYNEQFF. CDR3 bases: TGTGCCAGCAGCCCGGCCCTGACAGGGTTCTCCTACAATGAGCAGTTCTTC.

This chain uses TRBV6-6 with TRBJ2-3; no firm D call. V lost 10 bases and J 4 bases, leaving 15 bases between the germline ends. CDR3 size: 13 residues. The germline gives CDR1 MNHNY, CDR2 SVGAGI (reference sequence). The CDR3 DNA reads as TGTGCCACCGGCCGGAGACACTCAGATACGCAGTATTTT. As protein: CATGRRHSDTQYF.

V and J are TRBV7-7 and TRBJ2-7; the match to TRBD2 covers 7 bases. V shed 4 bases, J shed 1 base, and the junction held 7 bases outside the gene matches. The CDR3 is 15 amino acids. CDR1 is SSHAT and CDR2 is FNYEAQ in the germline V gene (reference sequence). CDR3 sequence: CASSYGGSHSYEQYF. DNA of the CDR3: TGTGCCAGCAGCTACGGGGGGTCTCATTCCTACGAGCAGTACTTC.

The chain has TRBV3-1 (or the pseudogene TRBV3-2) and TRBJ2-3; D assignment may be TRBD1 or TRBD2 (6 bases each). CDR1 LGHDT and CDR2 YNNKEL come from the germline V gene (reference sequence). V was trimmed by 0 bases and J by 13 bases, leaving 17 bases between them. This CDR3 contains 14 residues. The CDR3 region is CASSQEWRGHPKYF. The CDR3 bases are TGTGCCAGCAGCCAAGAGTGGAGGGGACACCCCAAGTATTTT.

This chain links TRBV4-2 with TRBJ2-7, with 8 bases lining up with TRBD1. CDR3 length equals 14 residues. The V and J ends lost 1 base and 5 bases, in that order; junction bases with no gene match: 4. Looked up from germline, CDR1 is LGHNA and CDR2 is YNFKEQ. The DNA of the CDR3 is TGTGCCAGCAGCCAAGGGCCAGGGGGCGACGAGCAGTACTTC. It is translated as CASSQGPGGDEQYF.

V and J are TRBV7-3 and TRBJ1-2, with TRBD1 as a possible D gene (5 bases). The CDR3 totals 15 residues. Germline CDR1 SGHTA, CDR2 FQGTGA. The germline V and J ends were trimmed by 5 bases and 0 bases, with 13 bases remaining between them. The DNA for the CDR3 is TGTGCCAGCAGCCCAAGGGGCGGACCTAACTATGGCTACACCTTC. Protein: CASSPRGGPNYGYTF.

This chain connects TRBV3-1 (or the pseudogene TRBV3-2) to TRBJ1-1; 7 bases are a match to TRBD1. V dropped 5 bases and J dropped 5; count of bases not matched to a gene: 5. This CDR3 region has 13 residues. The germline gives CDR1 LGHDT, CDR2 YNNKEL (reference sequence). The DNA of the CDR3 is TGTGCCAGCAGCTCCAGGGGGAAAACTGAAGCTTTCTTT. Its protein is CASSSRGKTEAFF.